This note documents a single TCR beta chain sequence. It lacks a known antigen. The record has no base qualities; no much larger clone is one base away. The source of the sample is a study of blood T cell repertoires in COVID-19 (dated by TCRdb to between 2020 and 2021). For the wider study: Samples from collaborators originated in the United States, Italy and Spain and spanned both the acute and convalescent phases of COVID-19. Sample metadata almost always included a de-identified subject ID, COVID-19 status, age in years and sex. HLA class I and class II types, where available, came from metadata supplied by the sample provider rather than from assay-based typing. The repertoires were released in a freely available public database meant as a resource for research on the immune response to SARS-CoV-2. Deeply sampled blood TCRbeta repertoires from subjects exposed to, actively infected with, or recovered from COVID-19 were included in the dataset. The material from the prospective study consisted of cDNA or gDNA derived from T cells, B-cell-depleted T cells, or PBMCs. The samples were drawn from two sources: the first 160 participants of the ongoing ImmuneRACE study, and 950 to 1,500 subjects contributed by 6 global collaborators. Points the paper makes about the study in general: The amount of clinical and demographic metadata varied by source and participant and was provided uncurated.

Participants in the prospective study were enrolled through a virtual design, were aged roughly 18 to 95 years, and lived in approximately 25 United States geographic areas. To assign participants to cohorts, the prospective study relied on clinical history that participants themselves reported in a screening survey and a study questionnaire. In the prospective study, mobile phlebotomists collected whole blood, serum and a nasopharyngeal or oropharyngeal swab from each participant. Additional blood draws and questionnaires over an approximately 2-month period could optionally be provided by prospective study participants. Before DNA extraction, blood samples from the prospective study were shipped at room temperature or frozen. TCRbeta CDR3 regions were amplified from genomic DNA by means of the immunoSEQ Assay, a bias-controlled multiplex PCR. Under the source paper's analysis protocol: Nucleated cell counts per sample were estimated from amplification of reference gene primers within the assay. To quantify the absolute abundance of each unique TCRbeta CDR3 rearrangement, sequence reads were collapsed and filtered. For each sample, productive Simpson clonality was calculated as the square root of Simpson's diversity index across productive rearrangements. TCRdb took over this immuneACCESS table, retaining in-frame rearrangements with V and J assigned. Such tables are incomplete; in checked studies, under half of the missing clones stem from an unresolved V gene, and the remainder is unexplained. V and J calls and clone size are as listed in that table; D and trimming were resolved from the DNA. This sample holds about 220,000 clones; roughly four fifths were observed only once. 1.3% of the sample comes from the top ten.

V is clipped by 5 bases and J by 8 bases, and the sequence between their germline boundaries is 21 bases long. The germline V gene encodes CDR1 SGHVS and CDR2 FQNEAQ. Measured from the cysteine to the phenylalanine, the CDR3 is 15 residues long. The retained sequence is limited to the CDR3, 45 bases, with the frame set at the first base. This TCR derives from a woman aged 40 to 55 with acute COVID-19. The sequenced material came from PBMCs or T cells enriched from blood (not recorded which). The rearranged segments are TRBV7-8 and TRBJ1-2; D gene: possibly TRBD1, on 6 matching bases. CDR3 protein: CASSVSLTGLGGYTF. Read as DNA, the sequence is TGTGCCAGCAGCGTGTCTCTTACAGGGTTGGGCGGCTACACCTTC.